The sequence of this TCR beta chain was determined in a study of shared clonotypes between healthy human individuals. Study summary: There were three CD4 naive, three CD4 memory, two CD8 naive and one CD8 memory plates per donor. Study-level points and caveats: Represented genetic and exposure-history diversity was restricted by having few donors.

Points on this clone: Its antigen remains unidentified.

Original methodology: With immunoSEQ giving junction-only sequences and no quality scores, filtering differed. Profiled with immunoSEQ multiplex PCR; TCRdb holds only in-frame clones, not every one. V and J calls and clone size are given by that table; D and trimming were obtained from the DNA. In the table there are roughly 2 million clones, 85% to 95% of which are singletons. V lost 6 bases, J lost 2 bases, and 11 bases lay in between. The length of the CDR3 is 14 residues. Germline CDR1 reads MNHEY; CDR2 reads SVGAGI. The sequence derives from a man between 18 and 35 years old in good health. V is TRBV6-5 and J is TRBJ1-3; D perhaps matches TRBD1 (5 bases). The sample was naive CD4+ T cells sorted from blood. Subset given: CD45RA+ positively selected. In DNA, the CDR3 is TGTGCCAGCAGCCGCCGGGGGGCTGGAAACACCATATATTTT. Its protein product is CASSRRGAGNTIYF.